Following are 6 T cell receptor beta chains from one sample sequenced in a study of PD-1 blockade in classical Hodgkin lymphoma. Clones were sequenced by immunoSEQ multiplex PCR, and TCRdb holds only the in-frame ones, with some missing. The top ten hold 30% of the sample, which has 7,300 or so clones, roughly 82% seen once. This sample's time point: cycle 4 day 1 (C4D1), after five to seven weeks of nivolumab. No patient escaped relapse after autologous stem cell transplantation, and brentuximab vedotin exposure varied. The sequencing here drew on peripheral blood mononuclear cells (PBMCs), taken before the fourth cycle of nivolumab. These receptors were taken from a human donor with classical Hodgkin lymphoma.

This clone has more than one count but fewer than ten. The chain couples TRBV6-5 to TRBJ1-2; unclear D gene. V was cut by 7 bases and J by 4 bases, with 10 bases left in between. Germline V CDR1 and CDR2: MNHEY, SVGAGI. The CDR3 is 12 amino acids. The CDR3 sequence: CASTRRTYGYTF. The CDR3 nucleotides are TGTGCCAGCACGCGGCGGACCTATGGCTACACCTTC.

The rearrangement joins TRBV7-6 to TRBJ1-2; 7 bases match TRBD1. Unmatched junction bases numbered 3, after V lost 5 bases and J lost 0 bases. The V gene's germline CDR1 is SGHVS and CDR2 FNYEAQ. CDR3 size: 14 residues. CDR3 in DNA: TGTGCCAGCAGCCCGGGGACAGCTAACTATGGCTACACCTTC. Translated: CASSPGTANYGYTF.

The chain carries TRBV25-1 and TRBJ2-1; TRBD2 is a possible D gene (6 bases). Between the trimmed V and J ends, which lost 8 bases and 7 bases, there was a span of 18 bases. Germline values: CDR1 MGHDK, CDR2 SYGVNS. The CDR3 is made up of 14 amino acids. This CDR3 reads CASRMQTSLNEQFF. The CDR3 bases are TGTGCCAGCCGAATGCAGACTAGTCTGAATGAGCAGTTCTTC.

The gene calls are TRBV4-3 and TRBJ1-5; D is uncertain. The germline gives CDR1 LGHNA, CDR2 YSLEER. V was clipped by 4 bases and J by 2 bases, with 15 bases between them. The CDR3 is 16 amino acids. The CDR3 spells CASSPSWGAGNQPQHF. Written as DNA, the CDR3 is TGCGCCAGCAGCCCCTCTTGGGGAGCTGGCAATCAGCCCCAGCATTTT.

The DNA of the CDR3 is TGTGCCAGCAGCCCCGTTTCGACAGGTACCTACAATGAGCAGTTCTTC. The encoded protein is CASSPVSTGTYNEQFF. This chain links TRBV7-2 with TRBJ2-1; TRBD1 is a possible D gene (6 bases). The CDR3 totals 16 residues. Germline-derived CDR1 and CDR2 are SGHTA and FQGNSA. V lost 5 bases, J lost 2 bases, and 16 bases lay in between.

The chain combines TRBV19 with TRBJ2-7; D may be TRBD1 (5 bases). From germline, CDR1 is LNHDA and CDR2 SQIVND (reference sequence). V lost 10 bases and J 7 bases, leaving 26 bases between the germline ends. The CDR3 is 15 amino acids. DNA for the CDR3: TGTGCCACCTCCGACTCAGGCAGGGTAAAGGGGGAGCAGTACTTC. Protein product: CATSDSGRVKGEQYF.